These 7 T cell receptor beta chains were all obtained from the same sample, sequenced in a study of blood T cell repertoires in COVID-19. Profiling relied on immunoSEQ multiplex PCR, and the TCRdb table lists in-frame clones only, not all of them. The table shows more than 85,000 clones, with just under 95% occurring only once. Sequencing was done on a sample of peripheral blood. These TCRs come from a woman between 45 and 65 years old with COVID-19, enrolled during active disease.

This sequence joins TRBV7-2 and TRBJ1-5; 9 bases line up with TRBD1. V shed 2 bases, J shed 5 bases, and the junction held 10 bases outside the gene matches. Germline CDR1 reads SGHTA; CDR2 reads FQGNSA. This CDR3 comprises 17 residues. Here the CDR3 reads CASSLKGGTGFHQPQHF. CDR3 DNA: TGTGCCAGCAGCTTAAAGGGAGGGACAGGGTTCCATCAGCCCCAGCATTTT.

CDR3 sequence (DNA): TGTGCCAGCAGCCCAGGAAGCTCCTATAATTCACCCCTCCACTTT. Protein: CASSPGSSYNSPLHF. The chain joins TRBV9 to TRBJ1-6; no definite D call. The germline CDR1 and CDR2 sequences are SGDLS and YYNGEE. The CDR3 contains 15 residues. The V gene lost 4 bases and the J gene lost 0 bases, with 8 bases spanning the gap. The whole variable domain, filled in from reference TRBV9 and TRBJ1-6, reads DSGVTQTPKHLITATGQRVTLRCSPRSGDLSVYWYQQSLDQGLQFLIQYYNGEERAKGNILERFSAQQFPDLHSELNLSSLELGDSALYFCASSPGSSYNSPLHFGNGTRLTVT.

The chain links TRBV18 to TRBJ2-2, with D tentatively TRBD1 (5 bases). The CDR3 has 15 amino acids. The germline V gene has CDR1 KGHSH and CDR2 LQKENI. Trimming pared 0 bases from V and 4 bases from J, leaving 9 bases between. This chain's CDR3 is CASSPPSRVTGELFF. In DNA form, the CDR3 reads TGTGCCAGCTCACCACCGTCCAGGGTCACCGGGGAGCTGTTTTTT. Full variable domain (rest looked up from reference TRBV18 and TRBJ2-2): NAGVMQNPRHLVRRRGQEARLRCSPMKGHSHVYWYRQLPEEGLKFMVYLQKENIIDESGMPKERFSAEFPKEGPSILRIQQVVRGDSAAYFCASSPPSRVTGELFFGEGSRLTVL.

This clone was counted between two and nine times. The rearrangement joins TRBV5-6 to TRBJ2-7; D not certain. V was trimmed by 1 base and J by 3 bases, leaving 17 bases between them. The V gene's germline CDR1 is SGHDT and CDR2 YYEEEE. The CDR3 totals 16 residues. CDR3 region: CASSLFPNGPIYEQYV. As DNA, the CDR3 is TGTGCCAGCAGCTTGTTCCCCAATGGGCCTATCTACGAGCAGTACGTC.

V usage is TRBV19 and J usage is TRBJ1-2; a possible D gene is TRBD1 (5 bases). Germline V gene data show CDR1 as LNHDA and CDR2 as SQIVND (reference sequence). V dropped 3 bases and J dropped 3 bases, with 14 bases sitting between them. CDR3 length: 15 residues. CDR3 bases: TGTGCCAGTAGTATCGAGCCGACAGTCGACTATGGCTACACCTTC. Its protein product is CASSIEPTVDYGYTF.

The rearrangement uses TRBV5-1 and TRBJ2-7, with unresolved D. Germline V gene lookup returns CDR1 SGHRS and CDR2 YFSETQ. The CDR3 runs to 14 residues. The ends were cut back, 1 base at V and 1 base at J, with 9 bases in the middle. CDR3 DNA: TGCGCCAGCAGCTTGCTCGGCGGATCCTACGAGCAGTACGTC. This gives the protein CASSLLGGSYEQYV.

This chain uses TRBV27 with TRBJ1-6, with no clear D. CDR1 MNHEY and CDR2 SMNVEV come from the germline V gene (reference sequence). The CDR3 loop spans 15 amino acids. The V gene lost 3 bases and the J gene lost 8 bases, with 14 bases spanning the gap. The CDR3 DNA is TGTGCCAGCAGTTTTAACCGGATGAGGGATTCACCCCTCCACTTT. Translation: CASSFNRMRDSPLHF.